The entry below describes one T cell receptor beta chain. Each donor's blood draw was approximately 10 milliliters of peripheral blood. The sample comes from a study of blood T cells in healthy people across ages. Study-wide background: Every two T cells gave about one barcoded beta molecule via template switching.

Then a second PCR, running roughly 7 to 11 cycles, was carried out with a sample-barcoded 5' primer and a J-beta primer mix. TCRdb reanalysed the 5' RACE reads using MiXCR and keeps one entry per CDR3 protein. The sample has approximately 900,000 distinct CDR3 sequences; about 27% are singletons. The CDR3 has 16 amino acids. Trimming removed 6 bases at V and 6 bases at J, with 18 bases between. The sample was also linked to a second study, of T cells of mothers and their children. Per that paper: cDNA was made from all extracted RNA, about 1.4 ug per 15 ul. Among related mother-child pairs, overlap was slightly higher than in unrelated pairs, though not significantly.

The sample consisted of blood. The sequence came from a woman in her 40s in good health. The chain links TRBV12-3 or TRBV12-4 to TRBJ1-6; possible D gene TRBD1, 6 bases. The CDR3 loop reads CASRNNLRGINSPLHF. CDR3 nucleotide sequence: TGTGCCAGCAGGAATAACCTCAGGGGTATTAATTCACCCCTCCACTTT.